These 3 T cell receptor beta chains share one sample of origin, sequenced in a study of CD8+ T cells in alopecia areata. cDNA reverse transcribed from extracted RNA served as the sequencing template. Measured with immunoSEQ multiplex PCR; TCRdb has only the in-frame clones, and not every one. This sample has some 51,000 clones, with roughly 96% found just once. Sequenced material: CD8+ T cells sorted from blood, taken at week 0. All receptors come from a human donor with alopecia areata.

The chain links TRBV7-9 to TRBJ2-3; maybe TRBD1 (5 bases). CDR1 is SEHNR and CDR2 is FQNEAQ in the germline V gene (reference sequence). CDR3 length: 14 amino acids. The V gene lost 6 bases and the J gene lost 4 bases, with 14 bases spanning the gap. The CDR3 coding sequence is TGTGCCAGCAGTTCAGGGAATTTGGCAGATACGCAGTATTTT. The encoded protein is CASSSGNLADTQYF. Together with reference TRBV7-9 and TRBJ2-3, the CDR3 gives the full variable domain: DTGVSQNPRHKITKRGQNVTFRCDPISEHNRLYWYRQTLGQGPEFLTYFQNEAQLEKSRLLSDRFSAERPKGSFSTLEIQRTEQGDSAMYLCASSSGNLADTQYFGPGTRLTVL.

The chain links TRBV7-3 to TRBJ2-7, with D perhaps matching TRBD1 or TRBD2 (5 bases each). In germline, CDR1 is SGHTA, CDR2 FQGTGA. The CDR3 extends over 13 amino acids. Trimming cost V 5 bases and J 3 bases, with 11 bases left between them. CDR3 coding DNA: TGTGCCAGCAGCCCGGGACCTAACTACGAGCAGTACTTC. Translating gives CASSPGPNYEQYF.

The CDR3 DNA is TGCAGCGCCCTGGGACTAGCGGCCTCCTACGAGCAGTACTTC. This gives the protein CSALGLAASYEQYF. The chain is built from TRBV29-1 and TRBJ2-7; 11 positions agree with TRBD2. The CDR3 is made up of 14 amino acids. Germline V gene data show CDR1 as SQVTM and CDR2 as ANQGSEA. J gave up 0 bases and V 7 bases, and 5 bases lay outside the gene matches.